Presented here are 20 T cell receptor beta chains from one specimen sequenced in a study of shared clonotypes between healthy human individuals. The data were produced by immunoSEQ multiplex PCR, yet TCRdb's version contains in-frame clones alone and is incomplete. The repertoire holds about 470,000 clones, roughly 77% seen once, with over 10% in the top ten. The sequencing input was PBMCs. Receptors originate from a woman aged 40 to 50 in good health. Some clones in this sample may be carry-over from other donors' samples.

This clone was detected once. A much larger clone lies a single base off, so this may be a read error. Within the sample, other DNA sequences also encode this same CDR3. The chain is built from TRBV11-2 and TRBJ2-7; D remains unclear. V lost 2 bases to trimming and J lost 3 bases, with 8 bases between them. From germline, CDR1 is SGHAT and CDR2 FQNNGV. The CDR3 spans 13 residues. The CDR3 protein is CASSLRAHYEQYF. The CDR3 bases are TGTGCCAGCAGCTTACGAGCCCACTACGAGCAGTACTTC. Combining the CDR3 with reference TRBV11-2 and TRBJ2-7 gives the whole variable domain EAGVAQSPRYKIIEKRQSVAFWCNPISGHATLYWYQQILGQGPKLLIQFQNNGVVDDSQLPKDRFSAERLKGVDSTLKIQPAKLEDSAVYLCASSLRAHYEQYFGPGTRLTVT.

The chain joins TRBV6-6 to TRBJ2-1; weak D call: TRBD1 (5 bases). CDR3 length: 15 amino acids. Deletions cut 3 bases from V and 6 bases from J, with 15 bases between. Germline values: CDR1 MNHNY, CDR2 SVGAGI (reference sequence). CDR3 residues: CASSYGSGKVNEQFF. The DNA for the CDR3 is TGTGCCAGCAGTTATGGATCAGGGAAGGTCAATGAGCAGTTCTTC.

The genes are TRBV19 and TRBJ1-5; 7 nucleotides align to TRBD1. Per germline, CDR1 LNHDA and CDR2 SQIVND (reference sequence). J gave up 2 bases and V 1 base, and 11 bases lay outside the gene matches. This CDR3 spans 18 amino acids. CDR3 loop: CASSIAGQVSNGNQPQHF. CDR3 coding DNA: TGTGCCAGTAGTATAGCCGGACAGGTTAGCAATGGCAATCAGCCCCAGCATTTT.

This clone was counted a few times. This chain uses TRBV30 with TRBJ2-2; 15 bases fit TRBD2. V dropped 5 bases and J dropped 4; count of bases not matched to a gene: 5. This CDR3 has 16 amino acids. The germline V gene encodes CDR1 GTSNPN and CDR2 SVGIG (reference sequence). The CDR3 sequence is CAWGLAGGPGTGELFF. As DNA, the CDR3 is TGTGCCTGGGGACTAGCGGGAGGGCCGGGCACCGGGGAGCTGTTTTTT. The full variable domain, completed using reference TRBV30 and TRBJ2-2, is SQTIHQWPATLVQPVGSPLSLECTVEGTSNPNLYWYRQAAGRGLQLLFYSVGIGQISSEVPQNLSASRPQDRQFILSSKKLLLSDSGFYLCAWGLAGGPGTGELFFGEGSRLTVL.

The chain combines TRBV19 with TRBJ1-6, with 7 bases identical to TRBD1. V trimming: 5 bases; J trimming: 10 bases; junction bases outside the gene matches: 8. Germline lookup yields CDR1 LNHDA and CDR2 SQIVND (reference sequence). CDR3 length: 14 residues. CDR3 loop: CASSDDREGSPLHF. The CDR3 coding sequence is TGTGCCAGTAGTGACGACAGGGAAGGATCACCCCTCCACTTT. The variable domain in full, completed from reference TRBV19 and TRBJ1-6, reads DGGITQSPKYLFRKEGQNVTLSCEQNLNHDAMYWYRQDPGQGLRLIYYSQIVNDFQKGDIAEGYSVSREKKESFPLTVTSAQKNPTAFYLCASSDDREGSPLHFGNGTRLTVT.

The V call is TRBV15, the J call TRBJ1-4; a possible D gene is TRBD1 (6 bases). Germline-derived CDR1 and CDR2 are LNHNV and YYDKDF (reference sequence). The CDR3 length is 17 residues. V was clipped by 0 bases and J by 5 bases, with 16 bases between them. The CDR3 reads CATSRDEGGAVNEKLFF. In DNA form, the CDR3 reads TGTGCCACCAGCAGAGATGAGGGGGGCGCGGTGAATGAAAAACTGTTTTTT.

In this sample, this clone turned up once. The V gene is TRBV11-2, the J gene TRBJ1-1; D is possibly TRBD1 (5 bases). In germline, CDR1 is SGHAT, CDR2 FQNNGV. This CDR3 has 13 amino acids. V was trimmed by 6 bases and J by 5 bases, leaving 13 bases between them. The CDR3 is CASRNLGGTEAFF. In DNA, the CDR3 is TGTGCCAGCAGAAACCTTGGGGGGACTGAAGCTTTCTTT.

The chain is built from TRBV9 and TRBJ2-2; possibly TRBD2 for D (6 bases). Trimming stripped 4 bases from V and 5 bases from J, with 18 bases between. CDR3 length: 16 residues. Germline CDR1 is SGDLS and CDR2 is YYNGEE. In DNA, the CDR3 is TGTGCCAGCAGCCCCACGGGGGAATTGGTAACCGGGGAGCTGTTTTTT. This gives the protein CASSPTGELVTGELFF.

The chain uses TRBV6-1 and TRBJ1-4, with 11 bases identical to TRBD1. V was clipped by 3 bases and J by 6 bases; unmatched bases: 3. CDR1 MNHNS and CDR2 SASEGT come from the germline V gene. CDR3 length: 15 amino acids. The CDR3 spells CASSDGTGGDEKLFF. The CDR3 bases are TGTGCCAGCAGTGATGGGACAGGGGGGGATGAAAAACTGTTTTTT.

The V call is TRBV5-4, the J call TRBJ2-3; TRBD1 is a possible D gene (5 bases). V dropped 0 bases and J dropped 4 bases, with 18 bases sitting between them. The CDR3 spans 17 residues. The germline CDR1 and CDR2 sequences are SGHNT and YYREEE (reference sequence). The CDR3 region is CASSLAIEAGRSDTQYF. The CDR3 DNA reads TGTGCCAGCAGCTTGGCTATTGAGGCAGGGCGGTCAGATACGCAGTATTTT.

The genes are TRBV5-4 and TRBJ2-1, with TRBD2 identical over 10 bases. V lost 4 bases to trimming and J lost 9 bases; unmatched junction nucleotides: 16. The CDR3 spans 17 residues. The germline gives CDR1 SGHNT, CDR2 YYREEE (reference sequence). As DNA, the CDR3 is TGTGCCAGCAGCCCTGCGGCTAGCGGGAGTGTGGGGGGTGAGCAGTTCTTC. This encodes CASSPAASGSVGGEQFF. Full variable domain (missing parts from reference TRBV5-4 and TRBJ2-1): ETGVTQSPTHLIKTRGQQVTLRCSSQSGHNTVSWYQQALGQGPQFIFQYYREEENGRGNFPPRFSGLQFPNYSSELNVNALELDDSALYLCASSPAASGSVGGEQFFGPGTRLTVL.

The chain is built from TRBV5-1 and TRBJ2-1, with 8 bases that match TRBD1. The CDR3 length is 16 residues. V shed 4 bases, J shed 9 bases, and the junction held 15 bases outside the gene matches. Germline CDR1 is SGHRS and CDR2 is YFSETQ. CDR3 in amino acids: CASSGGQGGMEAEQFF. CDR3 sequence (DNA): TGCGCCAGCAGCGGCGGACAGGGAGGAATGGAAGCTGAGCAGTTCTTC.

This chain uses TRBV19 with TRBJ2-1; perhaps TRBD1 as D (6 bases). The CDR3 is 13 residues long. Germline CDR1 is LNHDA and CDR2 is SQIVND (reference sequence). V was trimmed by 7 bases and J by 3 bases, leaving 10 bases between them. CDR3 sequence: CASNRDNYNEQFF. The CDR3 nucleotides read TGTGCCAGTAACCGGGACAACTACAATGAGCAGTTCTTC. Full variable domain (remainder filled in from reference TRBV19 and TRBJ2-1): DGGITQSPKYLFRKEGQNVTLSCEQNLNHDAMYWYRQDPGQGLRLIYYSQIVNDFQKGDIAEGYSVSREKKESFPLTVTSAQKNPTAFYLCASNRDNYNEQFFGPGTRLTVL.

This chain uses TRBV2 with TRBJ1-4; the D gene is possibly TRBD1 (5 bases). This CDR3 comprises 15 residues. V dropped 6 bases and J dropped 4 bases, with 15 bases sitting between them. Germline loops: CDR1 SNHLY, CDR2 FYNNEI. Here the CDR3 reads CASRTPTENNEKLFF. The CDR3 DNA reads as TGTGCCAGCAGGACCCCGACAGAGAATAATGAAAAACTGTTTTTT.

This chain links TRBV5-5 with TRBJ1-1; possibly TRBD1 for D (5 bases). This CDR3 contains 13 residues. Trimming took off 4 bases at V and 8 bases at J, with 15 bases between the two ends. CDR1 is SGHKS, CDR2 YYEKEE, per germline (reference sequence). The CDR3 spells CASSVRGRQEAFF. In DNA, the CDR3 is TGTGCCAGCAGCGTCCGGGGACGGCAAGAAGCTTTCTTT.

The V call is TRBV11-2, the J call TRBJ2-1; maybe TRBD2 (6 bases). Germline values: CDR1 SGHAT, CDR2 FQNNGV. The length of the CDR3 is 16 residues. Trimming stripped 5 bases from V and 0 bases from J, with 14 bases between. In nucleotides, the CDR3 is TGTGCCAGCAGCCCCCGACTAGGGACCTCCTACAATGAGCAGTTCTTC. This gives the protein CASSPRLGTSYNEQFF.

The J gene is TRBJ1-5, the V gene TRBV6-1; no clear D. The CDR3 totals 14 residues. Germline V gene lookup returns CDR1 MNHNS and CDR2 SASEGT. Between the trimmed V and J ends, which lost 4 bases and 4 bases, there was a span of 11 bases. CDR3 sequence: CASSGDPGNQPQHF. CDR3 nucleotides: TGTGCCAGCAGTGGTGACCCTGGGAATCAGCCCCAGCATTTT.

The CDR3 region is CASSSLRQGLRKQYF. The DNA of the CDR3 is TGTGCCAGCAGTTCCCTCCGGCAGGGATTACGAAAGCAGTACTTC. The V call is TRBV28, the J call TRBJ2-7; the D gene is possibly TRBD1 (5 bases). V gave up 4 bases and J gave up 8 bases, with 21 bases separating them. The germline CDR1 and CDR2 sequences are MDHEN and SYDVKM. The CDR3 runs to 15 residues.

V usage is TRBV23-1 and J usage is TRBJ2-7; possible D gene TRBD1, 6 bases. TRBV23-1 is reported as an ORF; its role is uncertain. V dropped 6 bases and J dropped 5 bases, with 14 bases sitting between them. This CDR3 comprises 13 residues. In DNA form, the CDR3 reads TGCGCCAGCAGAGGGACACACAAGGACGAGCAGTACTTC. As protein: CASRGTHKDEQYF.

This clone was counted at least ten times. The V call is TRBV11-1, the J call TRBJ1-1; D gene uncertain. In germline, CDR1 is SGHAT, CDR2 FQDESV (reference sequence). This CDR3 is built from 13 residues. The V end lost 5 bases, the J end lost 0 bases, and 7 bases lay between the germline ends. The CDR3 DNA sequence: TGTGCCAGCAGCAAGGAATTGAACACTGAAGCTTTCTTT. It codes for CASSKELNTEAFF.